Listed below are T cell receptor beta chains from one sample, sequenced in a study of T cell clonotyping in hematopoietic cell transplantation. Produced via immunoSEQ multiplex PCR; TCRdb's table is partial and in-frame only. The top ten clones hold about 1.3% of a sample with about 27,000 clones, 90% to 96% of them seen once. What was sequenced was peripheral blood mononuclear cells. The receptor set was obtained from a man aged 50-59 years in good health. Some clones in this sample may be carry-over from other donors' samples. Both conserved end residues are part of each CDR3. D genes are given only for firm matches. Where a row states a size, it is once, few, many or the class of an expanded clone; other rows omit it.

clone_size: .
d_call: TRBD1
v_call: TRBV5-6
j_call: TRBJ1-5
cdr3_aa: CASSRGTASNQPQHF
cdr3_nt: TGTGCCAGCAGCCGGGGGACAGCCAGCAATCAGCCCCAGCATTTT

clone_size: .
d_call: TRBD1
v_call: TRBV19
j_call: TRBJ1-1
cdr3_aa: CATSTGVNTEAFF
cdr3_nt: TGTGCCACCTCCACAGGGGTGAACACTGAAGCTTTCTTT

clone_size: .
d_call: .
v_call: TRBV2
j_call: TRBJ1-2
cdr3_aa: CASRGGELDYGYTF
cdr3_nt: TGTGCCAGCAGGGGGGGGGAACTAGACTATGGCTACACCTTC

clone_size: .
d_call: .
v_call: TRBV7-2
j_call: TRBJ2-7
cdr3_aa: CASSFPPSSPNSYEQYF
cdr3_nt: TGTGCCAGCAGCTTTCCTCCTTCCTCGCCGAATTCCTACGAGCAGTACTTC

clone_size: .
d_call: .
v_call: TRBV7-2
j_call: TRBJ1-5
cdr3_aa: CASSLAWNQPQHF
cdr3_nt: TGTGCCAGCAGCTTAGCTTGGAATCAGCCCCAGCATTTT

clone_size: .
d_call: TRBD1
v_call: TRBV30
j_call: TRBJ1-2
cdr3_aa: CARELTGTGVGYTF
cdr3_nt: TGTGCCCGAGAACTCACCGGGACAGGGGTTGGCTACACCTTC

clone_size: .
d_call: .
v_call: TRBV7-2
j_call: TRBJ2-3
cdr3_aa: CASSLATYTDTQYF
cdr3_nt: TGTGCCAGCAGCTTAGCTACATACACAGATACGCAGTATTTT

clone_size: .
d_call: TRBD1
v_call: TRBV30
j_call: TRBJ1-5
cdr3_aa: CAWSVGQGNQPQHF
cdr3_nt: TGTGCCTGGAGTGTAGGACAGGGCAATCAGCCCCAGCATTTT

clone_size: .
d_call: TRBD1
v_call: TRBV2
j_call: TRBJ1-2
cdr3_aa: CASSQGRTGDGYTF
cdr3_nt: TGTGCCAGCAGTCAAGGGAGGACAGGGGATGGCTACACCTTC

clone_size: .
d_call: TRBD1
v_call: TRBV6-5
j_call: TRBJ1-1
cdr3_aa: CASSYGPGQGGAFF
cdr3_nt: TGTGCCAGCAGTTACGGACCCGGACAGGGGGGAGCTTTCTTT

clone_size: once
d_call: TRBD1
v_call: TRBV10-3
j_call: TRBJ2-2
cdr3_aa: CAIYGQGKGDTGELFF
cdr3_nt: TGTGCCATCTACGGACAGGGGAAAGGCGACACCGGGGAGCTGTTTTTT

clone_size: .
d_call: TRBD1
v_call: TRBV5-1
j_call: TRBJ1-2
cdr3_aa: CASSFGDRANYGYTF
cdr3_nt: TGCGCCAGCAGCTTCGGGGACAGGGCTAACTATGGCTACACCTTC

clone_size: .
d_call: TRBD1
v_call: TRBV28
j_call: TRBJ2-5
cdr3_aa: CASSSYGTARQETQYF
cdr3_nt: TGTGCCAGCAGTTCCTACGGGACAGCTAGACAAGAGACCCAGTACTTC

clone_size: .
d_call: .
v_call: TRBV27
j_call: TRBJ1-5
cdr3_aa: CASSAHHRAGKPQHF
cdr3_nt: TGTGCCAGCAGTGCGCATCACAGGGCCGGGAAGCCCCAGCATTTT

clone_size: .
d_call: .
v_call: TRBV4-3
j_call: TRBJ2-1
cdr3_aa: CASSQVHQGSGNEQFF
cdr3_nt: TGCGCCAGCAGCCAAGTACATCAGGGGTCAGGGAATGAGCAGTTCTTC

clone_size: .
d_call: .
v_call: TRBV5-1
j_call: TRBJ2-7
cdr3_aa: CASRPLAAEAYEQYF
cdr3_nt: TGCGCCAGCCGGCCACTAGCAGCGGAGGCCTACGAGCAGTACTTC

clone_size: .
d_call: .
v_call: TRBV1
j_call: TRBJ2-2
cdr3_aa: CTSSRDTLAGYTGELFF
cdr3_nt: TGCACCAGCAGCCGAGATACACTAGCGGGGTATACCGGGGAGCTGTTTTTT

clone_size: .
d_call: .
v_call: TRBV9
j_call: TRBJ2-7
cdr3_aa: CASSQSPGQGVLHF
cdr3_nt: TGTGCCAGCAGCCAATCCCCTGGGCAGGGTGTATTGCACTTC

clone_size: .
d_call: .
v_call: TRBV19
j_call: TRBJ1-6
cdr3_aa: CATRGYTYNSPLHF
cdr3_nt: TGTGCCACCCGAGGATATACCTATAATTCACCCCTCCACTTT

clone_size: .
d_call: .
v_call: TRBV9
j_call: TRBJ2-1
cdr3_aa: CASSVDMARGNEQFF
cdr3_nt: TGTGCCAGCAGCGTAGACATGGCCCGGGGCAATGAGCAGTTCTTC

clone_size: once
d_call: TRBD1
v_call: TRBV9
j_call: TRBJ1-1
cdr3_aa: CASTLVGQGDTEAFF
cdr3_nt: TGTGCCAGCACCCTAGTGGGACAGGGGGACACTGAAGCTTTCTTT

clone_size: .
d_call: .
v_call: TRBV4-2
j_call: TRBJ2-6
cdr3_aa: CASSQDPGAGANVLTF
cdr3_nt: TGTGCCAGCAGCCAAGATCCGGGGGCTGGGGCCAACGTCCTGACTTTC

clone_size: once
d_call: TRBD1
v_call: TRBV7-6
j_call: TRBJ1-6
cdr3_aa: CASSPPGQGKNSPLHF
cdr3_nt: TGTGCCAGCAGCCCACCGGGACAGGGAAAGAATTCACCCCTCCACTTT

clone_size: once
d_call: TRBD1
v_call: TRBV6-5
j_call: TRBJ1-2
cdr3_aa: CASSYFSRDRIYGYTF
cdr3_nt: TGTGCCAGCAGTTACTTCTCCCGGGACAGGATCTATGGCTACACCTTC

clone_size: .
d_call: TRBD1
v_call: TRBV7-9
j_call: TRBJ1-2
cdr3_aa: CASSLVSDRAGYTF
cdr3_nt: TGTGCCAGCAGCTTAGTAAGCGACAGGGCTGGCTACACCTTC

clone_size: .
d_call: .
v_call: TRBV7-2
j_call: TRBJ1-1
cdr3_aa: CASRTQPNTEAFF
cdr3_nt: TGTGCCAGCAGAACGCAGCCGAACACTGAAGCTTTCTTT

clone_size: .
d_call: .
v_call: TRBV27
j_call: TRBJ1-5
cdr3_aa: CASRQAYSNQPQHF
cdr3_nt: TGTGCCAGCAGGCAGGCCTATAGCAATCAGCCCCAGCATTTT

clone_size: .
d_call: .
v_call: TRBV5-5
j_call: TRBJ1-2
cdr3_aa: CASSLAFGPRGGYTF
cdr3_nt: TGTGCCAGCAGCTTGGCCTTCGGACCGAGGGGCGGCTACACCTTC

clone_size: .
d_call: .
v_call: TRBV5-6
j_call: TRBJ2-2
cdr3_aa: CASSPFLDTGTGYTGELFF
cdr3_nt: TGTGCCAGCAGCCCATTCTTGGATACAGGGACGGGGTACACCGGGGAGCTGTTTTTT

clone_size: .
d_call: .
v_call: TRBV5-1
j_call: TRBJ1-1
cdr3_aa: CASSSGQPNTEAFF
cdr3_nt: TGCGCCAGCAGTTCCGGACAGCCGAACACTGAAGCTTTCTTT

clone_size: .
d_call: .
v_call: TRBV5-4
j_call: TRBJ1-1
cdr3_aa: CASSQSSAGMNTEAFF
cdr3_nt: TGCGCCAGCAGCCAAAGTTCGGCGGGTATGAACACTGAAGCTTTCTTT

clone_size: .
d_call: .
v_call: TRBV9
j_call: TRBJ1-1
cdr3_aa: CASSAGGNTEAFF
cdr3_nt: TGTGCCAGCAGCGCCGGTGGAAACACTGAAGCTTTCTTT

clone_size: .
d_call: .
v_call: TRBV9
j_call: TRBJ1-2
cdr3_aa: CASTKGDPLYGYTF
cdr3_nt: TGTGCCAGCACGAAGGGGGACCCACTCTATGGCTACACCTTC

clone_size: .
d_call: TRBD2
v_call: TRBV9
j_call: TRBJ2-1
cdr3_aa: CASSEGTSGGAFNEQFF
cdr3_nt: TGTGCCAGCAGCGAGGGGACTAGCGGGGGGGCCTTCAATGAGCAGTTCTTC

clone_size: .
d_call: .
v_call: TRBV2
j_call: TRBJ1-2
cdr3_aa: CASRTGGGYGYTF
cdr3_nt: TGTGCCAGCAGAACGGGGGGGGGCTATGGCTACACCTTC

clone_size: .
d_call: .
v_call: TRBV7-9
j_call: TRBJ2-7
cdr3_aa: CASSPGTYYEQYF
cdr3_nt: TGTGCCAGCAGCCCAGGGACATACTACGAGCAGTACTTC

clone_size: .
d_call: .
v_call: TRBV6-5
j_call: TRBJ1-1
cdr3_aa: CASSYSTRMNTEAFF
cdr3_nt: TGTGCCAGCAGTTACTCGACACGAATGAACACTGAAGCTTTCTTT

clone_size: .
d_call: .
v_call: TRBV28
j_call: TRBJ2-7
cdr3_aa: CASSRFGSYEQYF
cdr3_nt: TGTGCCAGCAGCCGGTTCGGTTCTTACGAGCAGTACTTC

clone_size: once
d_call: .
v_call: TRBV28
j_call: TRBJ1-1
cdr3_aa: CASSLGFGGMNTEAFF
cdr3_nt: TGTGCCAGCAGTTTAGGGTTTGGAGGCATGAACACTGAAGCTTTCTTT

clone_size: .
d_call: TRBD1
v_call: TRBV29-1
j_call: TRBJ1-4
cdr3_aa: CSAMTGNEKLFF
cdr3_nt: TGCAGCGCTATGACAGGGAATGAAAAACTGTTTTTT

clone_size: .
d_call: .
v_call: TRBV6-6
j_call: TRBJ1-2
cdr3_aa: CASSYYQTGSNYGYTF
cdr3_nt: TGTGCCAGCAGTTACTATCAAACAGGGTCTAACTATGGCTACACCTTC

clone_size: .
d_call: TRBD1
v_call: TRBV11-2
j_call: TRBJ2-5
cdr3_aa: CASTKRPDRVQETQYF
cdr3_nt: TGTGCCAGCACCAAGAGGCCTGACAGGGTTCAAGAGACCCAGTACTTC

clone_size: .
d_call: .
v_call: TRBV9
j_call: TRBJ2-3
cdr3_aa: CASSVEHLADTQYF
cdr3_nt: TGTGCCAGCAGCGTAGAACATTTGGCAGATACGCAGTATTTT

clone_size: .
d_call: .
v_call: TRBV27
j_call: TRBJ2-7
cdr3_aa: CASTRPGPPYEQYF
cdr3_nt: TGTGCCAGCACCCGGCCGGGACCCCCCTACGAGCAGTACTTC

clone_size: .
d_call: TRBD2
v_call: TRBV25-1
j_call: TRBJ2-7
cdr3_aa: CASSKTSWAYEQYF
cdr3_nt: TGTGCCAGCAGTAAGACTAGCTGGGCCTACGAGCAGTACTTC

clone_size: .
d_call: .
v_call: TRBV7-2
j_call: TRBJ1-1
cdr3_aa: CASSLLNEAFF
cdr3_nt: TGTGCCAGCAGCTTACTAAATGAAGCTTTCTTT

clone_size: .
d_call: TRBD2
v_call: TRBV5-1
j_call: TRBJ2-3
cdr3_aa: CASSLRGGQTDTQYF
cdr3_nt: TGCGCCAGCAGCTTGCGGGGGGGCCAGACAGATACGCAGTATTTT

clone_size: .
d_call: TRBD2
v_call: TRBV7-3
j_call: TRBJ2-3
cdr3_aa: CASSLFGGGVTDTQYF
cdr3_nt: TGTGCCAGCAGCTTATTTGGCGGGGGAGTCACAGATACGCAGTATTTT

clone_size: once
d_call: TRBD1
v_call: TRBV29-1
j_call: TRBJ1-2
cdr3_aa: CSVEDRGNYGYTF
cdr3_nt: TGCAGCGTTGAAGACAGGGGGAACTATGGCTACACCTTC

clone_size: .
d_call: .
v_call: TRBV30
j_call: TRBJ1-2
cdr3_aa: CAWSVQGPNYGYTF
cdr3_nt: TGTGCCTGGAGTGTTCAGGGACCTAACTATGGCTACACCTTC

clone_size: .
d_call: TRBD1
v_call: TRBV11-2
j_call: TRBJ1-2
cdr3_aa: CASRTTGGAGYTF
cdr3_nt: TGTGCCAGCAGGACGACAGGGGGCGCTGGCTACACCTTC

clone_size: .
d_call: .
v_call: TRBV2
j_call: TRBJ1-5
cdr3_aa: CASSDRALSQPQHF
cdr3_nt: TGTGCCAGCAGTGACAGGGCCCTGTCACAGCCCCAGCATTTT

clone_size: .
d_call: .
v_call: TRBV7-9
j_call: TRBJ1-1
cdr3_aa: CASSDRMDTEAFF
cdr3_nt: TGTGCCAGCAGCGACAGGATGGACACTGAAGCTTTCTTT

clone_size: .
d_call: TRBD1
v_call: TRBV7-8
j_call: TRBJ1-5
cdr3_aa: CASSLARGTGSPNQPQHF
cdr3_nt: TGTGCCAGCAGCTTAGCGCGGGGGACAGGGAGTCCCAATCAGCCCCAGCATTTT

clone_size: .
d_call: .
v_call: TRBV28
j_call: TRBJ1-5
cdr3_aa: CASASNQPQHF
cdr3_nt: TGTGCCAGCGCTAGCAATCAGCCCCAGCATTTT

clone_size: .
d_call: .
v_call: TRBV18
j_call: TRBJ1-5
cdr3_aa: CASSQGQTDQPQHF
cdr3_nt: TGTGCCAGCTCACAAGGGCAGACAGATCAGCCCCAGCATTTT

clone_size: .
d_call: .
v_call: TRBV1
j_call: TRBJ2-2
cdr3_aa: CTSSQKSRGATNTGELFF
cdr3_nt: TGCACCAGCAGCCAGAAGAGTCGCGGGGCAACGAACACCGGGGAGCTGTTTTTT